This T cell receptor beta chain was obtained from a study of lung T cells in sarcoidosis with Löfgren's syndrome. Overall study: Repertoire analyses centered on Löfgren's syndrome patients.

This clonotype was seen many times. Antigen: not known. Via MiXCR, TCRdb re-called the reads, giving one row per CDR3 protein. Of more than 50,000 distinct CDR3 sequences in the sample, 20% to 25% were seen once. The CDR3 has 13 amino acids. V dropped 2 bases and J dropped 0 bases, with 2 bases sitting between them. Germline CDR1 is MNHNY and CDR2 is SVGAGI (reference sequence). Broader study findings: Versus controls, Löfgren's syndrome patients reportedly showed TRAV12-1 and TRBV2 as most expanded. Multiple Löfgren's syndrome patients reportedly shared TRAV12-1 and TRBV2 CDR3 motifs, suggesting public CD4+ TCRs. Paired TRAV12-1/TRBV2 TCRs showed CDR3 homology and preferential pairing.

The material sequenced was CD4+ T cells from PBMCs. The sequence was obtained from a human donor with sarcoidosis (Löfgren's syndrome or another form), or a control subject (not recorded which). The chain recombines TRBV6-6 with TRBJ2-1; no clear D. In DNA form, the CDR3 reads TGTGCCAGCAGTTACGACTCCTACAATGAGCAGTTCTTC. It translates to CASSYDSYNEQFF.